This TCR beta chain was profiled in a study of T cell repertoires in cytomegalovirus infection. As for the study in general: Shared public TCR beta signatures pointed to both CMV infection and a matching HLA type. Points from the study as a whole: Dominant in the ex vivo response were TCR beta clonotypes restricted by HLA-C and specific for CMV. Totalled public TCR beta family frequency picked out people who carried CMV plus the relevant HLA.

TCRdb called the reads again in MiXCR, with one record for every CDR3 protein. Of 700,000 to 850,000 distinct CDR3 sequences listed, 30% to 35% are singletons. This clonotype was picked up a small number of times. Its antigen is still unknown. The CDR3 totals 16 residues. Germline V CDR1 and CDR2: SGHVS, FNYEAQ. J lost 5 bases, V lost 5 bases, and 12 bases had no gene match. This TCR derives from a human donor in good health (CMV status not recorded). Some clones in this sample may be carry-over from other donors' samples. The starting material was cultured CD8+ T cells from PBMCs, obtained from culture after CMV antigen stimulation. This rearrangement joins TRBV7-6 to TRBJ2-3; 8 bases are a match to TRBD1. The CDR3 here is CASSPRTGRDGDTQYF. CDR3 nucleotides: TGTGCCAGCAGCCCCCGGACAGGGCGCGACGGAGATACGCAGTATTTT. The complete variable domain, with remaining parts taken from reference TRBV7-6 and TRBJ2-3, reads GAGVSQSPRYKVTKRGQDVALRCDPISGHVSLYWYRQALGQGPEFLTYFNYEAQQDKSGLPNDRFSAERPEGSISTLTIQRTEQRDSAMYRCASSPRTGRDGDTQYFGPGTRLTVL.